This passage covers 20 T cell receptor beta chains from one sample sequenced in a study of blood T cell repertoires in COVID-19 (dated by TCRdb to 2019 to 2021). Library method: the immunoSEQ multiplex PCR assay. In TCRdb, the immuneACCESS table is reduced to in-frame sequences with V and J assigned. These tables do not hold every clone; where another copy was compared, an unresolved V gene accounts for under half, and the others remain unexplained. The sample includes about 160,000 clones, with 87% observed a single time. The ten top clones hold roughly 4% of the sample. Sequencing was carried out using peripheral blood. The origin of the receptors is a woman in her sixties or seventies who had recovered from COVID-19.

CDR3 protein: CASSDRGLAGTGELFF. The CDR3 DNA reads TGCGCCAGCAGTGACCGGGGACTAGCAGGCACCGGGGAGCTGTTTTTT. The chain uses TRBV10-2 and TRBJ2-2; 9 bases align to TRBD2. Trimming removed 3 bases from V and 4 bases from J; junction bases left unmatched: 6. The CDR3 is 16 amino acids. Germline V gene data show CDR1 as WSHSY and CDR2 as SAAADI.

The chain links TRBV21-1 to TRBJ2-3; the table's D call, TRBD1, has no DNA check behind it. TRBV21-1 is recorded as a pseudogene. CDR3 length equals 17 residues. CDR3 sequence reads: CASSTGESGTPTDTQYF. The CDR3 region has the DNA TGTGCCAGCAGCACCGGAGAGAGTGGGACACCGACAGATACGCAGTATTTT.

This chain uses TRBV5-5 with TRBJ2-7; perhaps TRBD2 as D (6 bases). CDR1 SGHKS and CDR2 YYEKEE come from the germline V gene (reference sequence). CDR3 length: 15 amino acids. Trimming took off 4 bases at V and 0 bases at J, with 14 bases between the two ends. CDR3 sequence: CASSRDSGGSYEQYF. The CDR3 DNA reads TGTGCCAGCAGCCGTGATAGCGGCGGCTCCTACGAGCAGTACTTC.

The J gene is TRBJ1-5, the V gene TRBV5-6; maybe TRBD1 (6 bases). V lost 6 bases and J lost 11, with 24 bases in between. Per germline, CDR1 SGHDT and CDR2 YYEEEE. The CDR3 runs 15 residues. CDR3 nucleotide sequence: TGTGCCAGCACCGAAGACCGGGACACCTATAAGTCCCAGCATTTT. Translated, it gives CASTEDRDTYKSQHF.

The chain recombines TRBV27 with TRBJ2-7; 9 positions agree with TRBD2. J lost 3 bases, V lost 5 bases, and 14 bases had no gene match. The CDR3 has 17 residues. CDR1 is MNHEY and CDR2 is SMNVEV in the germline V gene (reference sequence). DNA of the CDR3: TGTGCCAGCAGTCTCCTCGGGGGTAGCGGGGGTGTCTACGAGCAGTACTTC. Translated: CASSLLGGSGGVYEQYF.

This chain links TRBV28 with TRBJ1-4; 8 positions agree with TRBD1. Germline trimming cut 6 bases from V and 7 bases from J; bases unmatched to any gene: 7. CDR1 is MDHEN and CDR2 is SYDVKM in the germline V gene. The CDR3 length is 14 residues. The CDR3 DNA reads TGTGCCAGCAGGCGGACAGGGTCAGGTGAAAAACTGTTTTTT. Encoded protein: CASRRTGSGEKLFF.

The sample holds one count of this clone. The chain employs TRBV7-3 and TRBJ2-7, with 7 bases lining up with TRBD2. The CDR3 sequence is 14 residues long. V dropped 4 bases and J dropped 5; count of bases not matched to a gene: 8. Per the germline V gene, CDR1 is SGHTA and CDR2 is FQGTGA. CDR3 bases: TGTGCCAGCAGCTCCGGGCCCCGGGGGGACGAGCAGTACTTC. Protein product: CASSSGPRGDEQYF.

As DNA, the CDR3 is TGTGCCAGCAGCTTAGTGGGGACTAGCGGAGGGAATGAGCAGTTCTTC. It encodes CASSLVGTSGGNEQFF. The chain is built from TRBV11-3 and TRBJ2-1, with 11 bases that match TRBD2. The CDR3 length is 16 residues. The V gene end was trimmed by 1 base and the J gene end by 7 bases; junction bases not matched to a gene: 6. CDR1 SGHNT and CDR2 YENEEA come from the germline V gene.

This sequence joins TRBV27 and TRBJ2-7, with 7 bases identical to TRBD1. This CDR3 comprises 13 residues. CDR1 is MNHEY, CDR2 SMNVEV, per germline (reference sequence). Trimming cost V 4 bases and J 3 bases; bases outside gene matches: 3. The CDR3 spells CASSYRTGYEQYF. CDR3 nucleotide sequence: TGTGCCAGCAGTTACCGGACAGGCTACGAGCAGTACTTC.

This clone was observed once. The chain uses TRBV27 and TRBJ2-7; unclear D gene. V lost 5 bases, J lost 0 bases, and 11 bases lay in between. The germline V gene has CDR1 MNHEY and CDR2 SMNVEV (reference sequence). The CDR3 sequence is 14 residues long. Written as DNA, the CDR3 is TGTGCCAGCAGTCGGTCTTTTGCCTCCTACGAGCAGTACTTC. It encodes CASSRSFASYEQYF.

The J gene is TRBJ2-1, the V gene TRBV4-2, with D tentatively TRBD1 (6 bases). Trimming left V 4 bases short and J 9 bases short, with 22 bases between. This CDR3 comprises 16 residues. The germline gives CDR1 LGHNA, CDR2 YNFKEQ. CDR3 coding DNA: TGTGCCAGCAGCCCCCGGGTCGAGGGGGAAGGTGGTGAGCAGTTCTTC. Encoded protein: CASSPRVEGEGGEQFF.

The chain uses TRBV7-8 and TRBJ2-3; D gene uncertain. This CDR3 spans 12 amino acids. Between the trimmed V and J ends, which lost 3 bases and 5 bases, there was a span of 6 bases. Germline loops: CDR1 SGHVS, CDR2 FQNEAQ. CDR3 sequence (DNA): TGTGCCAGCAGCTTCAATTTAGATACGCAGTATTTT. Translating gives CASSFNLDTQYF.

V and J are TRBV19 and TRBJ1-1; 7 bases are a match to TRBD1. V shed 7 bases and J 0 bases; nucleotides not matched to a gene: 5. Germline lookup yields CDR1 LNHDA and CDR2 SQIVND (reference sequence). This CDR3 is 14 amino acids long. CDR3 sequence (DNA): TGTGCCAGTATTCGGGGACAGTTGAACACTGAAGCTTTCTTT. This sequence encodes CASIRGQLNTEAFF.

The chain uses TRBV9 and TRBJ1-5; no reliable D call. V shed 2 bases and J shed 4 bases, with 7 bases lying between them. Germline CDR1 SGDLS, CDR2 YYNGEE. The length of the CDR3 is 13 residues. CDR3 bases: TGTGCCAGCAGCGTGGGAGTTAATCAGCCCCAGCATTTT. It translates to CASSVGVNQPQHF.

The chain links TRBV5-1 to TRBJ1-6; 7 bases agree with TRBD1. The junction had 4 bases not matched to a gene; V was cut back by 5 bases and J by 8 bases. Germline V gives CDR1 SGHRS, CDR2 YFSETQ. This CDR3 is built from 13 residues. As DNA, the CDR3 is TGCGCCAGCAGTTCGCAGGGGGATTCACCCCTCCACTTT. As protein: CASSSQGDSPLHF.

The chain uses TRBV19 and TRBJ2-7; D possibly corresponds to TRBD1 (7 bases). Germline loops: CDR1 LNHDA, CDR2 SQIVND (reference sequence). The CDR3 has 16 amino acids. Trimming took 6 bases from V and 7 from J, leaving 25 bases between them. The CDR3 is CASSPPPGRGALEQYF. CDR3 sequence (DNA): TGTGCCAGTAGCCCTCCCCCGGGCAGGGGGGCGCTGGAGCAGTACTTC. The variable domain in full, completed from reference TRBV19 and TRBJ2-7, reads DGGITQSPKYLFRKEGQNVTLSCEQNLNHDAMYWYRQDPGQGLRLIYYSQIVNDFQKGDIAEGYSVSREKKESFPLTVTSAQKNPTAFYLCASSPPPGRGALEQYFGPGTRLTVT.

The V gene is TRBV11-3, the J gene TRBJ2-3; 10 bases are shared with TRBD2. V gave up 0 bases and J gave up 14 bases; unmatched junction bases: 8. The CDR3 length is 14 residues. From germline, CDR1 is SGHNT and CDR2 YENEEA. In DNA, the CDR3 is TGTGCCAGCAGCTTAGATTCGGAGCGGGGGGGCATGTATTTT. Translated, it gives CASSLDSERGGMYF.

V gene TRBV7-9 combines with J gene TRBJ2-7; 11 nucleotides agree with TRBD1. The V gene's germline CDR1 is SEHNR and CDR2 FQNEAQ (reference sequence). The CDR3 runs 15 residues. With V trimmed by 2 bases and J by 6 bases, 6 bases remained unmatched. The CDR3 protein is CASSLFGQGAPEQYF. The DNA for the CDR3 is TGTGCCAGCAGCTTATTTGGACAGGGGGCCCCCGAGCAGTACTTC.

V and J are TRBV6-2 or TRBV6-3 and TRBJ1-1, with D perhaps TRBD1 (6 bases). Germline-derived CDR1 and CDR2 are MNHEY and SVGEGT. Trimming stripped 0 bases from V and 2 bases from J, with 10 bases between. The CDR3 has 15 amino acids. DNA for the CDR3: TGTGCCAGCAGTTACTCCTTACAGGGAAACACTGAAGCTTTCTTT. This encodes CASSYSLQGNTEAFF.

DNA for the CDR3: TGTGCCAGCAGTGCAGCACAGGGCCCCCAGGATACGCAGTATTTT. Translated, it gives CASSAAQGPQDTQYF. The gene calls are TRBV25-1 and TRBJ2-3; maybe TRBD1 (6 bases). V was clipped by 4 bases and J by 6 bases, with 17 bases between them. From germline, CDR1 is MGHDK and CDR2 SYGVNS. This CDR3 has 15 amino acids.